These 26 T cell receptor beta chains originate from one sample sequenced in a study of blood T cell repertoires in COVID-19. Sequencing was performed with immunoSEQ multiplex PCR; in TCRdb, only in-frame clones are kept and a portion is missing. The table lists over 350,000 clones, approximately 90% of them singletons. The specimen was PBMCs or T cells enriched from blood (not recorded which). These receptors were obtained from a woman aged 18-29 years who had recovered from COVID-19.

The chain joins TRBV5-1 to TRBJ1-2; D is possibly TRBD1 (5 bases). CDR3 size: 13 residues. Germline values: CDR1 SGHRS, CDR2 YFSETQ. Trimming removed 4 bases from V and 2 bases from J, with 9 bases in between. In DNA, the CDR3 is TGCGCCAGCAGCGGGGCAGAGAACTATGGCTACACCTTC. It encodes CASSGAENYGYTF.

This rearrangement joins TRBV6-5 to TRBJ1-1; no clear D. The CDR3 consists of 14 residues. Germline loops: CDR1 MNHEY, CDR2 SVGAGI. Trimming took 3 bases from V and 3 from J, leaving 11 bases between them. The CDR3 sequence: CASSYGPTDTEAFF. The CDR3 DNA follows: TGTGCCAGCAGTTATGGGCCCACCGACACTGAAGCTTTCTTT.

The gene calls are TRBV7-9 and TRBJ1-2; TRBD1 matches 10 bases. In germline, CDR1 is SEHNR, CDR2 FQNEAQ (reference sequence). The CDR3 is 14 residues long. The V segment lost 8 bases and the J segment 4 bases; nucleotides outside the gene matches: 7. CDR3 protein: CASARDRGIYGYTF. The CDR3 bases are TGTGCCAGCGCTCGGGACAGGGGAATCTATGGCTACACCTTC.

The chain uses TRBV2 and TRBJ2-2; 14 nucleotides match TRBD2. The V and J ends lost 6 bases and 7 bases, in that order; junction bases with no gene match: 7. The germline V gene has CDR1 SNHLY and CDR2 FYNNEI. CDR3 length equals 16 residues. CDR3 region: CASSATSGGAGGELFF. DNA of the CDR3: TGTGCCAGCAGCGCGACTAGCGGGGGGGCCGGCGGGGAGCTGTTTTTT.

The V call is TRBV25-1, the J call TRBJ2-5; a possible D gene is TRBD1 (5 bases). V lost 3 bases and J 8 bases, leaving 16 bases between the germline ends. The germline gives CDR1 MGHDK, CDR2 SYGVNS. The CDR3 is 14 residues long. CDR3 nucleotide sequence: TGTGCCAGCAGTGATCCGACAGATTCAAGAACCCAGTACTTC. Translating it yields CASSDPTDSRTQYF.

The chain couples TRBV2 to TRBJ1-5; maybe TRBD1 (6 bases). The CDR3 length is 15 residues. Trimming left V 3 bases short and J 1 base short, with 10 bases between. Germline V lookup: CDR1 SNHLY, CDR2 FYNNEI. CDR3 sequence: CASSDRGLSNQPQHF. The CDR3 DNA is TGTGCCAGCAGTGATAGGGGGTTGAGCAATCAGCCCCAGCATTTT.

In its sample, this clone was seen once. The chain joins TRBV1 to TRBJ2-1; the table calls TRBD2, which could not be checked here. TRBV1 is marked as a pseudogene. CDR3 size: 17 residues. CDR3: CTSSQDNSGLRTNEQFF. CDR3 nucleotide sequence: TGCACCAGCAGCCAAGATAACTCGGGACTTAGAACCAATGAGCAGTTCTTC.

A remark on this clone: The sample carries other DNA sequences with the same CDR3. The chain recombines TRBV2 with TRBJ2-7; 7 bases match TRBD1. This CDR3 contains 13 residues. With V trimmed by 5 bases and J by 0 bases, 1 base remained unmatched. The germline V gene has CDR1 SNHLY and CDR2 FYNNEI. CDR3 sequence (DNA): TGTGCCAGCAGTAGGGACAGCTCCTACGAGCAGTACTTC. Protein product: CASSRDSSYEQYF.

The chain employs TRBV24-1 and TRBJ1-5; tentative D call: TRBD1 (6 bases). V was shortened by 5 bases and J by 2 bases, with 6 bases between the two germline ends. CDR3 length: 13 amino acids. Germline V gives CDR1 KGHDR, CDR2 SFDVKD. In nucleotides, the CDR3 is TGTGCCACCAGTGCAGGGGGCAATCAGCCCCAGCATTTT. It yields the protein CATSAGGNQPQHF.

The chain employs TRBV3-1 (or the pseudogene TRBV3-2) and TRBJ2-3, with 15 nucleotides matching TRBD2. CDR3 length: 18 residues. The junction had 5 bases not matched to a gene; V was cut back by 4 bases and J by 0 bases. Germline V gene data show CDR1 as LGHDT and CDR2 as YNNKEL (reference sequence). The CDR3 sequence: CASSPGTSGGTSTDTQYF. Written as DNA, the CDR3 is TGTGCCAGCAGCCCCGGGACTAGCGGGGGGACTAGCACAGATACGCAGTATTTT.

This chain joins TRBV9 and TRBJ2-3, with TRBD2 matching 7 bases. The CDR3 has 16 residues. Trimming took 2 bases from V and 0 from J; bases not matched to a gene: 6. The germline gives CDR1 SGDLS, CDR2 YYNGEE. CDR3 bases: TGTGCCAGCAGCGTCGTCGGGACTACTAGCACAGATACGCAGTATTTT. Translating gives CASSVVGTTSTDTQYF.

V is TRBV6-5 and J is TRBJ1-5; no definite D call. Germline V gene data show CDR1 as MNHEY and CDR2 as SVGAGI. The CDR3 covers 15 residues. V lost 2 bases and J 4 bases, leaving 12 bases between the germline ends. CDR3 residues: CASSYGELVNQPQHF. The DNA of the CDR3 is TGTGCCAGCAGTTACGGAGAGCTAGTGAATCAGCCCCAGCATTTT.

As regards this clone: Relative to the germline gene, one junction end is altered; a read error may explain this. This chain connects TRBV27 to TRBJ2-7; D call uncertain. Germline CDR1 is MNHEY and CDR2 is SMNVEV (reference sequence). This CDR3 has 14 residues. The CDR3 sequence: CASTLSPGTYEQYF. CDR3 bases: TGTGCCAGCACTTTATCCCCAGGAACATACGAGCAGTACTTC.

The CDR3 here is CASSTDRGVTLPYGYTF. CDR3 DNA sequence: TGTGCCAGCAGCACGGACAGGGGGGTAACCCTCCCCTATGGCTACACCTTC. The V call is TRBV9, the J call TRBJ1-2; 10 positions match TRBD1. Germline CDR1 and CDR2: SGDLS and YYNGEE. V shed 4 bases, J shed 4 bases, and the junction held 13 bases outside the gene matches. CDR3 length equals 17 residues.

This chain joins TRBV6-5 and TRBJ2-7, with 9 bases lining up with TRBD1. Germline V gene data show CDR1 as MNHEY and CDR2 as SVGAGI. V shed 4 bases, J shed 2 bases, and the junction held 3 bases outside the gene matches. This CDR3 contains 14 residues. The DNA of the CDR3 is TGTGCCAGCAGTTTCCGGGACAGGGCCTACGAGCAGTACTTC. Encoded protein: CASSFRDRAYEQYF.

The chain joins TRBV7-9 to TRBJ2-7, with D maybe TRBD1 (6 bases). Trimming stripped 2 bases from V and 5 bases from J, with 10 bases between. This CDR3 region has 13 residues. The V gene's germline CDR1 is SEHNR and CDR2 FQNEAQ (reference sequence). The CDR3 reads CASSLKQGHEQYF. Here the CDR3 DNA reads TGTGCCAGCAGCTTAAAACAGGGCCACGAGCAGTACTTC.

CDR3 region: CASSERLAGLGETQYF. CDR3 DNA sequence: TGCGCCAGCAGTGAAAGACTAGCGGGGCTCGGGGAGACCCAGTACTTC. The chain recombines TRBV10-1 with TRBJ2-5, with 11 bases fitting TRBD2. The germline V gene encodes CDR1 WNHNN and CDR2 SYGVQD (reference sequence). V shed 3 bases, J shed 5 bases, and the junction held 8 bases outside the gene matches. This CDR3 comprises 16 residues.

This chain uses TRBV4-1 with TRBJ1-6; 10 nucleotides agree with TRBD1. The CDR3 totals 16 residues. After removal of 1 base from V and 6 bases from J, the junction contained 3 bases not matched to a gene. Per germline, CDR1 MGHRA and CDR2 YSYEKL. The CDR3 loop is CASSQARDRGNSPLHF. The CDR3 DNA sequence: TGCGCCAGCAGCCAAGCCCGGGACAGGGGTAATTCACCCCTCCACTTT.

On this clone: The junction and the germline gene differ at one end; a read error may be behind it. The rearrangement joins TRBV11-2 to TRBJ1-4; 11 nucleotides match TRBD1. CDR1 is SGHAT and CDR2 is FQNNGV in the germline V gene. The CDR3 has 14 amino acids. The CDR3 region has the DNA TGTGCCAGCAGTTCCGGACAGGGGGCCCCCTGGTCGGTTTTT. This encodes CASSSGQGAPWSVF.

The chain recombines TRBV6-5 with TRBJ2-2; TRBD1 might be the D (6 bases). Trimming removed 8 bases at V and 2 bases at J, with 9 bases between. CDR1 is MNHEY, CDR2 SVGAGI, per germline. This CDR3 has 13 amino acids. CDR3 in amino acids: CASRTDNTGELFF. In DNA, the CDR3 is TGTGCCAGCCGGACAGACAACACCGGGGAGCTGTTTTTT.

The CDR3 DNA reads as TGTGCCAGCGGCCTGGACAGGCCGGGCACTGAAGCTTTCTTT. Translation: CASGLDRPGTEAFF. The gene calls are TRBV2 and TRBJ1-1, with 7 bases lining up with TRBD1. This CDR3 is 14 amino acids long. Germline CDR1 reads SNHLY; CDR2 reads FYNNEI. V shed 8 bases, J shed 4 bases, and the junction held 10 bases outside the gene matches.

The chain is built from TRBV28 and TRBJ1-2; TRBD1 aligns across 11 bases. Trimming cost V 5 bases and J 5 bases; bases outside gene matches: 4. Per the germline V gene, CDR1 is MDHEN and CDR2 is SYDVKM. The CDR3 totals 14 residues. The CDR3 coding sequence is TGTGCCAGCAGTCGGACAGGGGGCTATTATGGCTACACCTTC. Translating gives CASSRTGGYYGYTF.

J is TRBJ2-1 and V is TRBV11-3, with 8 bases that match TRBD2. CDR1 is SGHNT and CDR2 is YENEEA in the germline V gene. The CDR3 has 14 amino acids. V trimming: 1 base; J trimming: 8 bases; junction bases outside the gene matches: 4. CDR3 sequence reads: CASSLAGGPDEQFF. CDR3 sequence (DNA): TGTGCCAGCAGCTTAGCGGGGGGGCCGGATGAGCAGTTCTTC.

The V call is TRBV6-2 or TRBV6-3, the J call TRBJ1-2; TRBD1 agrees at 9 bases. The germline gives CDR1 MNHEY, CDR2 SVGEGT. V dropped 5 bases and J dropped 8; count of bases not matched to a gene: 6. The CDR3 runs to 13 residues. Written as DNA, the CDR3 is TGTGCCAGCAGTACCGGGACAGGGCTCGGCTACACCTTC. Translated: CASSTGTGLGYTF.

The chain combines TRBV11-3 with TRBJ1-1, with a possible D match to TRBD1 (6 bases). V dropped 3 bases and J dropped 5 bases, with 10 bases sitting between them. CDR3 length equals 13 residues. Germline V gives CDR1 SGHNT, CDR2 YENEEA. DNA of the CDR3: TGTGCCAGCAGCTTCACAGGGCTGACTGAAGCTTTCTTT. It yields the protein CASSFTGLTEAFF.

The J gene is TRBJ1-2, the V gene TRBV28; D may be TRBD1 (5 bases). Germline V gene sequence: CDR1 MDHEN, CDR2 SYDVKM. CDR3 length: 10 amino acids. With 8 bases removed from V and 8 bases from J, the gap between germline ends came to 9 bases. The CDR3 sequence: CASSAGGYTF. CDR3 bases: TGTGCCAGCTCGGCAGGGGGCTACACCTTC.